A single sample gave rise to the 2 T cell receptor beta chains below, sequenced in a study of shared clonotypes between healthy human individuals (dated by TCRdb to the early 2020s). Library construction relied on the immunoSEQ multiplex PCR assay. This immuneACCESS table, as held by TCRdb, lists in-frame sequences with V and J called but not all clones. Of the missing ones, under half trace to an unresolved V gene in checked studies; the others have no known cause. The sample profile shows fewer than 500,000 clones; 75% to 80% of them were found once. Around 12% of the sample is in the top ten clones. Source material: PBMCs. The origin of the receptors is a woman in her thirties or forties in good health. Some clones in this sample may be carry-over from other donors' samples.

As DNA, the CDR3 is TGCGCCAGCAGCGTTACACGAGAGACCCAGTACTTC. As protein: CASSVTRETQYF. J is TRBJ2-5 and V is TRBV5-1; D gene ambiguous. Germline values: CDR1 SGHRS, CDR2 YFSETQ. This CDR3 contains 12 residues. The germline V and J ends were trimmed by 4 bases and 4 bases, with 8 bases remaining between them.

This chain links TRBV13 with TRBJ2-1; D may be TRBD2 (6 bases). V was pared by 5 bases and J by 3 bases, with 14 bases between. Per germline, CDR1 PRHDT and CDR2 FYEKMQ (reference sequence). This CDR3 comprises 15 residues. The DNA for the CDR3 is TGTGCCAGCAGCGTTGACGGGAGCAACTACAATGAGCAGTTCTTC. Amino acids: CASSVDGSNYNEQFF.